The rows below give T cell receptor beta chains drawn from one sample of a study of OX40 agonist ivuxolimab in advanced cancers. Method: immunoSEQ multiplex PCR; TCRdb's copy keeps in-frame clones and lacks some. The sample holds roughly 67,000 clones; around 92% are singletons and the top ten take about an eighth. Sequenced material: CD4+ or CD8+ T cells sorted from blood, taken in a trial of the OX40 agonist ivuxolimab. The receptors were gathered from an adult with an advanced solid tumor such as melanoma, head and neck, liver or kidney cancer. Both conserved end residues are trimmed from each CDR3. Fields, in order: J gene, clone size, V gene, CDR3 protein. Where a row states a size, it is once, few, many or the class of an expanded clone; other rows omit it.

j_call: TRBJ2-3; clone_size: .; v_call: TRBV5-1; cdr3_aa: ASREVGGSDTQY
j_call: TRBJ2-3; clone_size: .; v_call: TRBV6-5; cdr3_aa: ASTRTDTQY
j_call: TRBJ2-7; clone_size: .; v_call: TRBV19; cdr3_aa: ASSIPTGRSSYEQY
j_call: TRBJ1-1; clone_size: few; v_call: TRBV4-1; cdr3_aa: ASSQVSYTEAF
j_call: TRBJ1-5; clone_size: few; v_call: TRBV16; cdr3_aa: ASSQLGRSDQPQH
j_call: TRBJ2-5; clone_size: .; v_call: TRBV4-1; cdr3_aa: ASSQGSFALETQY
j_call: TRBJ2-2; clone_size: .; v_call: TRBV30; cdr3_aa: AWSGQMNTGELF
j_call: TRBJ1-4; clone_size: .; v_call: TRBV6-1; cdr3_aa: ASSVAEGDEKLF
j_call: TRBJ2-4; clone_size: once; v_call: TRBV5-4; cdr3_aa: ASSKAGDSDIQY
j_call: TRBJ1-2; clone_size: .; v_call: TRBV12-5; cdr3_aa: ASGLTDRVDGYT
j_call: TRBJ1-1; clone_size: .; v_call: TRBV6-1; cdr3_aa: ASSRQGLNTEAF
j_call: TRBJ1-5; clone_size: .; v_call: TRBV4-1; cdr3_aa: ASSDGEWSNQPQH
j_call: TRBJ2-5; clone_size: .; v_call: TRBV2; cdr3_aa: ANLAVQETQY
j_call: TRBJ2-5; clone_size: once; v_call: TRBV30; cdr3_aa: AWRELAGGKETQY
j_call: TRBJ2-3; clone_size: .; v_call: TRBV5-8; cdr3_aa: ASTEIVLAGGPGDTQY
j_call: TRBJ1-5; clone_size: .; v_call: TRBV19; cdr3_aa: ASSIGGQPQH
j_call: TRBJ2-1; clone_size: .; v_call: TRBV7-9; cdr3_aa: ASSLAGGTSYNEQF
j_call: TRBJ2-4; clone_size: .; v_call: TRBV27; cdr3_aa: ASSLSEGETQNIQY
j_call: TRBJ2-7; clone_size: .; v_call: TRBV4-3; cdr3_aa: ASSQDLVYEQY
j_call: TRBJ1-1; clone_size: few; v_call: TRBV27; cdr3_aa: ASSPIPGQGSTEAF
j_call: TRBJ1-2; clone_size: .; v_call: TRBV7-9; cdr3_aa: ASSPGQGAEGYT
j_call: TRBJ1-2; clone_size: .; v_call: TRBV25-1; cdr3_aa: ASSEYPGRGYT
j_call: TRBJ2-1; clone_size: .; v_call: TRBV19; cdr3_aa: ASLDSSYNEQF
j_call: TRBJ1-3; clone_size: .; v_call: TRBV7-9; cdr3_aa: ASSLGAGSGNTIY
j_call: TRBJ1-1; clone_size: .; v_call: TRBV5-1; cdr3_aa: ASSSKSAEAF
j_call: TRBJ1-5; clone_size: .; v_call: TRBV7-9; cdr3_aa: ASSHGQYQPQH
j_call: TRBJ2-3; clone_size: .; v_call: TRBV10-3; cdr3_aa: AISEGQADTQY